This TCR beta chain was sequenced during a study of shared clonotypes between healthy human individuals. At deep level, the assay was performed. Method: immunoSEQ multiplex PCR; TCRdb's copy keeps in-frame clones and lacks some. The table lists about 470,000 clones, roughly 80% of them singletons, with around 13% in the top ten. V was clipped by 3 bases and J by 7 bases, with 14 bases between them. Germline assignment: CDR1 SGHAT and CDR2 FQNNGV. The CDR3 is 14 residues long. Sequenced: PBMCs. The chain combines TRBV11-2 with TRBJ2-3; weak D call: TRBD2 (5 bases). The TCR was taken from a woman between 40 and 55 years old in good health. Some clones in this sample may be carry-over from other donors' samples. The chain's CDR3 is CASSLQRVDNTQYF. The CDR3 DNA reads TGTGCCAGCAGCTTGCAGAGGGTTGACAATACGCAGTATTTT. The variable domain in full, completed from reference TRBV11-2 and TRBJ2-3, reads EAGVAQSPRYKIIEKRQSVAFWCNPISGHATLYWYQQILGQGPKLLIQFQNNGVVDDSQLPKDRFSAERLKGVDSTLKIQPAKLEDSAVYLCASSLQRVDNTQYFGPGTRLTVL.